Presented here are 18 T cell receptor beta chains from one specimen sequenced in a study of cytomegalovirus exposure and HLA in healthy donors. Using immunoSEQ multiplex PCR, the repertoire was profiled, and TCRdb retains in-frame clones only, with some absent. In the table there are 120,000 to 150,000 clones, about nine tenths of which are singletons. The sequencing input was PBMCs. The source of these receptors is a man aged 18-30 years in good health and CMV-seropositive.

CDR3 in amino acids: CSVDGGTEAFF. The CDR3 DNA reads as TGCAGCGTTGATGGGGGGACTGAAGCTTTCTTT. The J gene is TRBJ1-1, the V gene TRBV29-1; maybe TRBD1 (5 bases). V was cut by 3 bases and J by 5 bases, with 7 bases left in between. The CDR3 contains 11 residues. In germline, CDR1 is SQVTM, CDR2 ANQGSEA.

This chain joins TRBV7-9 and TRBJ1-1, with D hard to call. CDR1 SEHNR and CDR2 FQNEAQ come from the germline V gene (reference sequence). The CDR3 extends over 14 amino acids. Deletions cut 5 bases from V and 8 bases from J, with 18 bases between. DNA of the CDR3: TGTGCCAGCAGCAAGGTCACGTCGCCGGGGGAAGCTTTCTTT. Amino acid sequence: CASSKVTSPGEAFF.

In DNA form, the CDR3 reads TGTGCCAGCAGTATTATAGCGGGTAGCTCCTACAATGAGCAGTTCTTC. This sequence encodes CASSIIAGSSYNEQFF. The gene calls are TRBV27 and TRBJ2-1; TRBD2 matches 7 bases. Germline loops: CDR1 MNHEY, CDR2 SMNVEV (reference sequence). The CDR3 is 16 amino acids. V lost 5 bases and J lost 0; bases outside the gene matches: 7.

This rearrangement joins TRBV18 to TRBJ1-5, with 10 bases lining up with TRBD1. The CDR3 is 15 amino acids. Germline V gene data show CDR1 as KGHSH and CDR2 as LQKENI. V lost 3 bases, J lost 4 bases, and 3 bases stayed unmatched. CDR3 amino acids: CASSPDRGPNQPQHF. The CDR3, as DNA: TGTGCCAGCTCACCTGACAGGGGGCCAAATCAGCCCCAGCATTTT. Drawing the rest from reference TRBV18 and TRBJ1-5, the complete variable domain is NAGVMQNPRHLVRRRGQEARLRCSPMKGHSHVYWYRQLPEEGLKFMVYLQKENIIDESGMPKERFSAEFPKEGPSILRIQQVVRGDSAAYFCASSPDRGPNQPQHFGDGTRLSIL.

The V call is TRBV6-4, the J call TRBJ1-2; D ambiguous. CDR3 length: 15 amino acids. Deletions cut 2 bases from V and 4 bases from J, with 14 bases between. Germline V CDR1 and CDR2: MRHNA, SNTAGT. CDR3 sequence: CASSDPLRGIYGYTF. The CDR3 DNA sequence: TGTGCCAGCAGTGACCCCCTTAGAGGGATCTATGGCTACACCTTC.

V and J are TRBV11-3 and TRBJ2-1, with D perhaps TRBD2 (5 bases). Deletions cut 3 bases from V and 6 bases from J, with 15 bases between. Per the germline V gene, CDR1 is SGHNT and CDR2 is YENEEA. CDR3 length: 15 amino acids. CDR3 coding DNA: TGTGCCAGCAGCTTGTCTTCCGGGGATAGCAATGAGCAGTTCTTC. Translation: CASSLSSGDSNEQFF.

This clone was counted a single time. The genes are TRBV30 and TRBJ1-3, with D unclear. This CDR3 region has 13 residues. Trimming took 2 bases from V and 0 from J, leaving 5 bases between them. The germline V gene encodes CDR1 GTSNPN and CDR2 SVGIG (reference sequence). CDR3 region: CAWSRGSGNTIYF. The CDR3 nucleotides are TGTGCCTGGAGTCGGGGCTCTGGAAACACCATATATTTT.

The chain links TRBV6-5 to TRBJ1-5, with TRBD1 matching over 9 bases. CDR3 length: 15 residues. Per germline, CDR1 MNHEY and CDR2 SVGAGI. V was pared by 7 bases and J by 6 bases, with 10 bases of the junction left unmatched. Here the CDR3 DNA reads TGTGCCAGCACCCCGGACAGGGGCGGCTCTCAGCCCCAGCATTTT. Protein: CASTPDRGGSQPQHF.

J is TRBJ2-3 and V is TRBV28; no clear D gene. Trimming cost V 4 bases and J 0 bases, with 11 bases left between them. Germline CDR1 is MDHEN and CDR2 is SYDVKM. The CDR3 spans 15 residues. Here the CDR3 DNA reads TGTGCCAGCAGTTCGCTGGGCACTAGCACAGATACGCAGTATTTT. Amino acid sequence: CASSSLGTSTDTQYF.

J is TRBJ2-6 and V is TRBV14; TRBD2 matches 7 bases. Germline values: CDR1 SGHDN, CDR2 FVKESK. Trimming at V came to 4 bases and at J to 0 bases, leaving 9 bases not matched to a gene. The CDR3 runs to 18 residues. The CDR3 reads CASSLLGLDPSGANVLTF. The DNA of the CDR3 is TGTGCCAGCAGCCTTCTAGGACTAGATCCCTCTGGGGCCAACGTCCTGACTTTC.

CDR3 in amino acids: CSVTGQYNEQFF. In DNA, the CDR3 is TGCAGCGTTACAGGACAGTACAATGAGCAGTTCTTC. The gene calls are TRBV29-1 and TRBJ2-1; perhaps TRBD1 as D (6 bases). Germline V gene data show CDR1 as SQVTM and CDR2 as ANQGSEA. The CDR3 length is 12 residues. The germline V and J ends were trimmed by 5 bases and 4 bases, with 9 bases remaining between them.

This chain joins TRBV5-5 and TRBJ1-1, with D uncertain. The germline V and J ends were trimmed by 1 base and 3 bases, with 10 bases remaining between them. This CDR3 contains 14 residues. Germline CDR1 SGHKS, CDR2 YYEKEE (reference sequence). CDR3: CASSLPIRDTEAFF. Written as DNA, the CDR3 is TGTGCCAGCAGCTTGCCGATTCGGGACACTGAAGCTTTCTTT.

The V gene is TRBV4-1, the J gene TRBJ2-7; 8 bases align to TRBD1. From germline, CDR1 is MGHRA and CDR2 YSYEKL. The CDR3 extends over 16 amino acids. Trimming cost V 4 bases and J 3 bases; bases outside gene matches: 11. CDR3 region: CASSRARTGNGYEQYF. The CDR3 DNA is TGCGCCAGCAGCCGAGCCCGGACAGGGAACGGCTACGAGCAGTACTTC.

The CDR3 DNA reads as TGTGCCAGCAATTGGGGACAGGGGTCCAATGAGCAGTTCTTC. Its translation: CASNWGQGSNEQFF. The chain combines TRBV6-1 with TRBJ2-1; 10 bases agree with TRBD1. The CDR3 extends over 14 amino acids. J lost 6 bases, V lost 7 bases, and 6 bases had no gene match. CDR1 and CDR2 from the germline V gene are MNHNS and SASEGT.

The chain joins TRBV15 to TRBJ1-3, with a tentative D call TRBD1 (5 bases). The V end was cut by 0 bases, the J end by 4 bases, with 13 bases between. Germline V lookup: CDR1 LNHNV, CDR2 YYDKDF (reference sequence). The CDR3 spans 16 residues. The CDR3 reads CATSRDRLGLGNTIYF. CDR3 DNA sequence: TGTGCCACCAGCAGAGATCGTTTGGGGCTCGGAAACACCATATATTTT.

The V gene is TRBV15, the J gene TRBJ2-3; 10 nucleotides match TRBD2. Germline CDR1 is LNHNV and CDR2 is YYDKDF (reference sequence). The trim removed 3 bases at V and 3 bases at J, leaving 6 bases unmatched. The CDR3 contains 16 residues. CDR3 loop: CATSSLAGVPTDTQYF. CDR3 in DNA: TGTGCCACCAGCAGTCTAGCGGGGGTTCCTACAGATACGCAGTATTTT.

The gene calls are TRBV6-6 and TRBJ2-1, with 9 bases identical to TRBD2. CDR3 length: 15 amino acids. The J segment lost 2 bases and the V segment lost 4 bases, leaving 3 bases of the junction unmatched. In germline, CDR1 is MNHNY, CDR2 SVGAGI (reference sequence). CDR3 protein: CASSSASGAYNEQFF. In nucleotides, the CDR3 is TGTGCCAGCAGTTCTGCTAGCGGGGCCTACAATGAGCAGTTCTTC.

The V gene is TRBV6-4, the J gene TRBJ2-2; 7 bases are shared with TRBD1. CDR3 size: 16 residues. The V segment lost 10 bases and the J segment 1 base; nucleotides outside the gene matches: 12. Germline CDR1 and CDR2: MRHNA and SNTAGT. DNA of the CDR3: TGTGCCACCTCGAATGCCGGGACAGAGAACACCGGGGAGCTGTTTTTT. Protein product: CATSNAGTENTGELFF.